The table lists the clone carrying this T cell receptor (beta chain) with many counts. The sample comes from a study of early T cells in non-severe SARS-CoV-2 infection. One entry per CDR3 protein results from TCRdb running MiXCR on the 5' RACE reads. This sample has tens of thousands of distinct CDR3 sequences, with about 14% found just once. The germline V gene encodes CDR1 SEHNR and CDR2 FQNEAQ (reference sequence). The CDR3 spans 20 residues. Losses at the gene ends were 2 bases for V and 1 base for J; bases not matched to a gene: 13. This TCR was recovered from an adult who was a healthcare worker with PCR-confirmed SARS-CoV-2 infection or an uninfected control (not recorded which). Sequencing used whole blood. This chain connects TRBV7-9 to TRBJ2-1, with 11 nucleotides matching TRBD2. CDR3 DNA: TGTGCCAGCAGCTTACAGGAAAGGCTAGCGGGGGGCCAATCCTACAATGAGCAGTTCTTC. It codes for CASSLQERLAGGQSYNEQFF. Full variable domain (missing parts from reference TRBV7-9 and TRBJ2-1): DTGVSQNPRHKITKRGQNVTFRCDPISEHNRLYWYRQTLGQGPEFLTYFQNEAQLEKSRLLSDRFSAERPKGSFSTLEIQRTEQGDSAMYLCASSLQERLAGGQSYNEQFFGPGTRLTVL.